The rows below give T cell receptor beta chains drawn from one sample of a study of T cells in Graves' hyperthyroidism and ophthalmopathy. TCRdb redid the calling of the multiplex PCR reads with MiXCR, one entry per CDR3 protein. The sample includes about 100,000 distinct CDR3 sequences, about 16% seen only once; the top ten take around two fifths. Sequences were obtained from blood. These receptor sequences come from a woman aged 50 to 60 with Graves' hyperthyroidism. Each CDR3 is given with its conserved first and last residue. The D gene is left open where the match is weak. The size of a clone is reported for some rows only, either as once, few or many, or as a class for expanded clones.

many	TRBV29-1	TRBJ1-1	NA	CSVAKGNTEAFF	TGCAGCGTTGCGAAGGGGAACACTGAAGCTTTCTTT
many	TRBV20-1	TRBJ1-1	NA	CSALRDGENTEAFF	TGCAGTGCGCTGAGAGACGGGGAGAACACTGAAGCTTTCTTT
many	TRBV7-8	TRBJ2-1	TRBD2	CASSTQTSFPYNEQFF	TGTGCCAGCAGCACCCAGACTAGCTTCCCCTACAATGAGCAGTTCTTC
NA	TRBV20-1	TRBJ2-6	TRBD1	CSAKDRAGANVLTF	TGCAGTGCTAAGGACAGGGCTGGGGCCAACGTCCTGACTTTC
many	TRBV7-3	TRBJ2-7	NA	CASSSGHGDEQYF	TGTGCCAGCAGCTCCGGCCACGGGGACGAGCAGTACTTC
many	TRBV19	TRBJ2-3	TRBD2	CASRPQGLAGGADTQYF	TGTGCCAGTAGACCTCAAGGACTAGCGGGAGGCGCAGATACGCAGTATTTT
many	TRBV27	TRBJ2-3	NA	CASSPHGREDTDTQYF	TGTGCCAGCAGTCCCCATGGCAGGGAGGACACAGATACGCAGTATTTT
many	TRBV20-1	TRBJ1-5	NA	CSARGQDNQPQHF	TGCAGTGCTAGAGGACAGGACAATCAGCCCCAGCATTTT
many	TRBV6-1	TRBJ2-2	NA	CASSQRFATGELFF	TGTGCCAGCAGTCAGAGGTTCGCAACCGGGGAGCTGTTTTTT
few	TRBV2	TRBJ2-5	NA	CASNREETQYF	TGTGCCAGCAACCGGGAAGAGACCCAGTACTTC
many	TRBV2	TRBJ2-2	NA	CASRAGTANTGELFF	TGTGCCAGCAGAGCCGGAACAGCGAACACCGGGGAGCTGTTTTTT
NA	TRBV20-1	TRBJ2-7	TRBD2	CSATDTSAEQYF	TGCAGTGCTACAGATACTAGCGCCGAGCAGTACTTC
many	TRBV18	TRBJ2-1	TRBD2	CASSPPGLAGVNNEQFF	TGTGCCAGCTCACCACCGGGGCTAGCGGGAGTGAACAATGAGCAGTTCTTC
many	TRBV11-2	TRBJ2-5	NA	CASSLGRQETQYF	TGTGCCAGCAGCTTGGGACGGCAAGAGACCCAGTACTTC
many	TRBV5-1	TRBJ2-5	TRBD1	CASSLGDRAGETQYF	TGCGCCAGCAGCTTGGGGGACAGGGCGGGAGAGACCCAGTACTTC
NA	TRBV20-1	TRBJ2-5	TRBD2	CSARPSGRALETQYF	TGCAGTGCTAGACCGAGCGGGAGGGCCTTAGAGACCCAGTACTTC
many	TRBV28	TRBJ2-7	TRBD2	CASSRTSGRSYEQYF	TGTGCCAGCAGTAGGACTAGCGGGAGGTCCTACGAGCAGTACTTC
many	TRBV12-3/TRBV12-4	TRBJ2-1	NA	CASSLVLAVGEQFF	TGTGCCAGCAGTTTGGTACTAGCTGTTGGTGAGCAGTTCTTC
many	TRBV20-1	TRBJ2-1	NA	CSARDGGEQFF	TGCAGTGCTAGAGATGGGGGTGAGCAGTTCTTC
many	TRBV6-1	TRBJ2-3	TRBD2	CASSVAGGPAKSTDTQYF	TGTGCCAGCAGTGTAGCGGGAGGGCCGGCGAAAAGCACAGATACGCAGTATTTT
few	TRBV25-1	TRBJ2-2	NA	CASSRDTYTGELFF	TGTGCCAGCAGCCGGGACACCTACACCGGGGAGCTGTTTTTT
many	TRBV7-9	TRBJ2-2	TRBD1	CASSPRQGRTGELFF	TGTGCCAGCAGCCCCAGACAGGGGAGGACCGGGGAGCTGTTTTTT
many	TRBV29-1	TRBJ2-1	NA	CSVAINEQFF	TGCAGCGTTGCAATAAATGAGCAGTTCTTC
NA	TRBV19	TRBJ1-5	NA	CASSIDVRGQPQHF	TGTGCCAGTAGTATAGATGTGAGGGGCCAGCCCCAGCATTTT
many	TRBV29-1	TRBJ2-1	TRBD1	CSVEDLTTGGHNEQFF	TGCAGCGTTGAAGATCTTACGACAGGGGGCCACAATGAGCAGTTCTTC
many	TRBV29-1	TRBJ1-1	TRBD1	CSVVAGGNTEAFF	TGCAGCGTTGTTGCAGGGGGGAACACTGAAGCTTTCTTT
many	TRBV7-8	TRBJ2-7	TRBD2	CASSLAGGIYEQYF	TGTGCCAGCAGCTTAGCGGGAGGGATCTACGAGCAGTACTTC
many	TRBV9	TRBJ2-7	NA	CASSVGTVIPYEQYF	TGTGCCAGCAGCGTAGGAACAGTTATCCCCTACGAGCAGTACTTC
NA	TRBV11-1	TRBJ2-7	NA	CASSYPGTSVYEQYF	TGTGCCAGCAGCTACCCGGGGACAAGCGTCTACGAGCAGTACTTC
NA	TRBV5-1	TRBJ1-2	NA	CASSLIETAPYGYTF	TGCGCCAGCAGCTTGATCGAGACAGCGCCCTATGGCTACACCTTC
NA	TRBV28	TRBJ2-1	TRBD2	CASSTLTSGTYNEQFF	TGTGCCAGCAGTACCTTGACTAGCGGGACATACAATGAGCAGTTCTTC
few	TRBV19	TRBJ1-2	TRBD1	CASSPGQGAAYGYTF	TGTGCCAGTAGCCCGGGACAGGGGGCTGCCTATGGCTACACCTTC
many	TRBV28	TRBJ2-3	TRBD1	CASRTTGTGFTDTQYF	TGTGCCAGCAGAACTACCGGGACAGGGTTCACAGATACGCAGTATTTT
many	TRBV20-1	TRBJ1-2	TRBD1	CSARDQTGDYGYTF	TGCAGTGCTAGAGATCAGACAGGGGACTATGGCTACACCTTC